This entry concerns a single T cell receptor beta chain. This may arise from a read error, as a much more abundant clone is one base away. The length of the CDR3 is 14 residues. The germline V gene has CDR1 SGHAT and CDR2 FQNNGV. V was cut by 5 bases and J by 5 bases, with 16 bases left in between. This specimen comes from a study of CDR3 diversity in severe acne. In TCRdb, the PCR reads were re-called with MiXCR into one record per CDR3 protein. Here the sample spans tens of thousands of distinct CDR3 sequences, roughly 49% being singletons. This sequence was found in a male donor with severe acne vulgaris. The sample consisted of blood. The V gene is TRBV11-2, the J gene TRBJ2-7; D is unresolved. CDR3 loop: CASSAGNRPDEQYF. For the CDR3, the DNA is TGTGCCAGCAGCGCAGGCAACAGACCGGACGAGCAGTACTTC.